Presented here are 22 T cell receptor beta chains from one specimen sequenced in a study of T cell repertoires in ileal Crohn's disease. The time point denotes: inflamed ileum from the surgical specimen. Using immunoSEQ multiplex PCR, the repertoire was profiled, and TCRdb retains in-frame clones only, with some absent. The sample holds some 16,000 clones; roughly 90% are singletons and the top ten take roughly 6.9%. The material sequenced was ileal tissue. The receptors derive from an adult with Crohn's disease.

This clone was observed a single time. CDR3 amino acids: CASTPGGYNEQFF. CDR3 nucleotide sequence: TGTGCCAGCACCCCAGGGGGCTACAATGAGCAGTTCTTC. The rearrangement joins TRBV6-6 to TRBJ2-1; 7 nucleotides agree with TRBD1. Germline-derived CDR1 and CDR2 are MNHNY and SVGAGI (reference sequence). This CDR3 is 13 amino acids long. Trimming at V came to 7 bases and at J to 3 bases, leaving 3 bases not matched to a gene.

The chain is built from TRBV7-9 and TRBJ2-7; D not certain. Germline loops: CDR1 SEHNR, CDR2 FQNEAQ (reference sequence). This CDR3 spans 14 amino acids. The V end was cut by 3 bases, the J end by 0 bases, with 9 bases between. CDR3 in amino acids: CASSFRPTSYEQYF. In DNA, the CDR3 is TGTGCCAGCAGCTTTCGTCCCACCTCCTACGAGCAGTACTTC.

This clone has only one observation. The rearrangement uses TRBV4-1 and TRBJ2-7; possibly TRBD1 for D (5 bases). This CDR3 region has 15 residues. Trimming took off 4 bases at V and 2 bases at J, with 15 bases between the two ends. From germline, CDR1 is MGHRA and CDR2 YSYEKL. Here the CDR3 reads CASSRQTGMPYEQYF. The CDR3 DNA follows: TGCGCCAGCAGCCGACAAACAGGTATGCCCTACGAGCAGTACTTC.

The chain uses TRBV7-3 and TRBJ2-3; D not certain. Trimming shortened V by 5 bases and J by 0 bases, and 6 bases separated the two germline ends. The CDR3 is made up of 13 amino acids. Germline V gene lookup returns CDR1 SGHTA and CDR2 FQGTGA. The CDR3 here is CASSRASTDTQYF. The CDR3 DNA reads as TGTGCCAGCAGCCGAGCTAGCACAGATACGCAGTATTTT.

The chain links TRBV28 to TRBJ2-1; the match to TRBD2 covers 9 bases. V was pared by 3 bases and J by 7 bases, with 10 bases of the junction left unmatched. Germline V gene sequence: CDR1 MDHEN, CDR2 SYDVKM. The CDR3 consists of 16 residues. The CDR3 loop is CASSLAAGGPRNEQFF. In DNA form, the CDR3 reads TGTGCCAGCAGTTTGGCGGCGGGGGGGCCGAGGAATGAGCAGTTCTTC. Full variable domain (missing parts from reference TRBV28 and TRBJ2-1): DVKVTQSSRYLVKRTGEKVFLECVQDMDHENMFWYRQDPGLGLRLIYFSYDVKMKEKGDIPEGYSVSREKKERFSLILESASTNQTSMYLCASSLAAGGPRNEQFFGPGTRLTVL.

This chain's CDR3 is CASSFPQTGGTEAFF. CDR3 DNA sequence: TGCGCCAGCAGCTTCCCACAGACAGGTGGCACTGAAGCTTTCTTT. The chain combines TRBV5-1 with TRBJ1-1, with D maybe TRBD1 (6 bases). The CDR3 has 15 amino acids. Germline CDR1 is SGHRS and CDR2 is YFSETQ. Trimming left V 2 bases short and J 4 bases short, with 15 bases between.

The sample holds a few counts of this clone. Written as DNA, the CDR3 is TGCGCCAGCAGCTTGGGGTCGGCGGGGGATGAGCAGTTCTTC. It specifies CASSLGSAGDEQFF. This chain joins TRBV5-1 and TRBJ2-1, with TRBD2 matching 7 bases. Germline CDR1 and CDR2: SGHRS and YFSETQ. The CDR3 runs 14 residues. V lost 0 bases, J lost 8 bases, and 5 bases stayed unmatched.

V usage is TRBV28 and J usage is TRBJ1-6, with D possibly being TRBD1 (6 bases). Trimming took off 6 bases at V and 10 bases at J, with 16 bases between the two ends. Per the germline V gene, CDR1 is MDHEN and CDR2 is SYDVKM. This CDR3 region has 14 residues. The CDR3 DNA is TGTGCCAGCAGCTCAAACAGGGTTTCCTCACCCCTCCACTTT. Amino acids: CASSSNRVSSPLHF.

The rearrangement links TRBV5-6 to TRBJ1-6; no definite D call. V lost 0 bases and J 0 bases, leaving 7 bases between the germline ends. The CDR3 sequence is 16 residues long. The germline gives CDR1 SGHDT, CDR2 YYEEEE. The CDR3 sequence: CASSLAGVSYNSPLHF. CDR3 sequence (DNA): TGTGCCAGCAGCTTGGCCGGGGTCTCCTATAATTCACCCCTCCACTTT.

This sequence joins TRBV10-3 and TRBJ1-2; 9 bases fit TRBD1. Germline V gene lookup returns CDR1 ENHRY and CDR2 SYGVKD. The CDR3 has 20 amino acids. The V and J ends lost 6 bases and 2 bases, in that order; junction bases with no gene match: 22. In nucleotides, the CDR3 is TGTGCCATCAGCAAGGATCAGGGGTACCCACAGGGGGCTGGGAACTATGGCTACACCTTC. Its protein is CAISKDQGYPQGAGNYGYTF.

In nucleotides, the CDR3 is TGTGCCATCGGTGGGAGGGGGGCGAGTGAAGCTTTCTTT. It codes for CAIGGRGASEAFF. The chain combines TRBV10-3 with TRBJ1-1; D may be TRBD1 (6 bases). This CDR3 is 13 amino acids long. From germline, CDR1 is ENHRY and CDR2 SYGVKD. V lost 8 bases and J lost 7, with 17 bases in between.

This clone was found once. In the same sample, other DNA sequences code for this CDR3. The genes are TRBV5-1 and TRBJ2-1; 7 bases align to TRBD2. This CDR3 region has 14 residues. J was trimmed by 1 base and V by 2 bases; bases with no gene match: 0. Germline lookup yields CDR1 SGHRS and CDR2 YFSETQ. The CDR3 region is CASSFGGSYNEQFF. DNA of the CDR3: TGCGCCAGCAGCTTCGGGGGGTCCTACAATGAGCAGTTCTTC.

V gene TRBV5-5 combines with J gene TRBJ1-5; no firm D call. The V end lost 3 bases, the J end lost 0 bases, and 4 bases lay between the germline ends. The CDR3 runs to 13 residues. Germline-derived CDR1 and CDR2 are SGHKS and YYEKEE (reference sequence). CDR3 in DNA: TGTGCCAGCAGCTGGGATAGCAATCAGCCCCAGCATTTT. Translated: CASSWDSNQPQHF.

The rearrangement uses TRBV18 and TRBJ2-3; D gene unclear. Germline V gene data show CDR1 as KGHSH and CDR2 as LQKENI. CDR3 size: 11 residues. V was clipped by 4 bases and J by 4 bases, with 3 bases between them. The CDR3 DNA is TGTGCCAGCTCACGAGCAGATACGCAGTATTTT. Its protein is CASSRADTQYF.

The rearrangement links TRBV29-1 to TRBJ1-2, with D perhaps matching TRBD1 (6 bases). V dropped 7 bases and J dropped 3 bases, with 15 bases sitting between them. Germline values: CDR1 SQVTM, CDR2 ANQGSEA. The CDR3 covers 13 residues. This CDR3 is CSGMTGTDYGYTF. Here the CDR3 DNA reads TGCAGCGGGATGACAGGAACCGACTATGGCTACACCTTC.

This clone has a single count. The J gene is TRBJ1-1, the V gene TRBV28; tentatively, D is TRBD1 (5 bases). The CDR3 covers 14 residues. CDR1 and CDR2 from the germline V gene are MDHEN and SYDVKM. V gave up 5 bases and J gave up 5 bases, with 15 bases separating them. CDR3: CASSGWGGRTEAFF. The CDR3, as DNA: TGTGCCAGCAGTGGGTGGGGGGGGAGGACTGAAGCTTTCTTT.

V is TRBV7-8 and J is TRBJ1-2, with D maybe TRBD1 (6 bases). The CDR3 is made up of 13 amino acids. The V end was cut by 5 bases, the J end by 6 bases, with 13 bases between. Germline V lookup: CDR1 SGHVS, CDR2 FQNEAQ. CDR3 DNA sequence: TGTGCCAGCAGCACACGACAGGACGATGGCTACACCTTC. Its protein is CASSTRQDDGYTF.

The chain is built from TRBV11-3 and TRBJ2-3; D gene unclear. V was clipped by 5 bases and J by 10 bases, with 16 bases between them. The germline V gene has CDR1 SGHNT and CDR2 YENEEA. The CDR3 consists of 13 residues. DNA of the CDR3: TGTGCCAGCAGCCCCCCCGGAACCGATGCGCAGTATTTT. It is translated as CASSPPGTDAQYF.

The CDR3 loop reads CASSLEGTGIEAFF. CDR3 nucleotide sequence: TGTGCCAGCAGCTTGGAAGGGACAGGGATTGAAGCTTTCTTT. This chain joins TRBV5-5 and TRBJ1-1; 9 nucleotides line up with TRBD1. CDR3 length equals 14 residues. From germline, CDR1 is SGHKS and CDR2 YYEKEE (reference sequence). With V trimmed by 0 bases and J by 7 bases, 4 bases remained unmatched.

The gene calls are TRBV4-1 and TRBJ2-7; 10 bases fit TRBD1. Germline V gene sequence: CDR1 MGHRA, CDR2 YSYEKL. With V trimmed by 1 base and J by 6 bases, 6 bases remained unmatched. This CDR3 spans 15 amino acids. CDR3 nucleotide sequence: TGCGCCAGCAGCCAAGCCGGGACAGGGGTCGGCGAGCAGTACTTC. Translating gives CASSQAGTGVGEQYF.

The chain links TRBV27 to TRBJ2-3; either TRBD1 or TRBD2 may fit D (5 bases each). CDR3 length: 13 residues. Germline V gene sequence: CDR1 MNHEY, CDR2 SMNVEV (reference sequence). Trimming stripped 6 bases from V and 1 base from J, with 8 bases between. This CDR3 reads CASRRGGTDTQYF. CDR3 nucleotide sequence: TGTGCCAGCAGACGGGGCGGCACAGATACGCAGTATTTT.

The chain employs TRBV28 and TRBJ2-2; D tentatively fits TRBD1 or TRBD2 (5 bases each). V lost 8 bases and J lost 3, with 13 bases in between. Germline CDR1 MDHEN, CDR2 SYDVKM. CDR3 length: 14 residues. The CDR3 sequence is CASWTGTDTGELFF. CDR3 DNA sequence: TGTGCCAGCTGGACCGGGACCGACACCGGGGAGCTGTTTTTT.